This TCR beta chain was profiled in a study of CD8 T cells in ankylosing spondylitis (dated by TCRdb to about 2017). Concerning the study at large: T cell receptor beta repertoires were profiled in healthy donors and ankylosing spondylitis patients so that disease-linked TCR variants could be found. The whole study cohort included 90 to 120 healthy donors and 20 to 30 ankylosing spondylitis patients. Peripheral blood was sampled, and synovial fluid was also collected from ankylosing spondylitis patients. Points the paper makes about the study in general: In peripheral blood, the disease-linked clones were found at relatively low frequencies and had a CD8+ phenotype. Blood from ankylosing spondylitis patients appeared to be characterized by a TCR beta motif composed of several highly homologous amino acid variants. According to the report, matched synovial fluid samples from ankylosing spondylitis patients were significantly enriched for the disease-linked clones. Some motif variants were previously reported in synovial fluid and blood of reactive arthritis patients, suggesting common disease-initiation mechanisms.

Sequencing used an Illumina HiSeq 2500. TCR beta libraries were prepared by quantitative 5'-RACE with molecular barcodes. The study's processing was this. To identify disease-linked TCR variants, a new computational method was used, one built on a probabilistic model of VDJ rearrangement. Through fastp at Q25 and MiXCR, TCRdb rebuilt clones from the public reads, retaining in-frame beta chains. Records with the same CDR3 protein are collapsed into one entry carrying the most frequent genes and DNA. In this record, the V and J calls reflect TCRdb's handling and not the investigators' own analysis. This sample holds around 430,000 distinct CDR3 sequences; 17% were observed only once. The top ten hold approximately 1% of the sample. This clonotype was seen more than once but under ten times. It has no known antigen specificity. One base away there is no much larger clone; base qualities are not given.

This sequence was found in a male donor with ankylosing spondylitis. Sequencing used blood, either unsorted or a sorted T cell fraction (not recorded which).

The DNA reads TGTGCCAGCAGCTCCGGACCCAACTCTGGAAACACCATATATTTT. It translates as CASSSGPNSGNTIYF. Here the chain combines TRBV7-2 and TRBJ1-3; the D gene remains uncertain. The CDR3 measures 15 amino acids from cysteine to phenylalanine. The retained sequence is limited to the CDR3, 45 bases, with the frame set at the first base. Based on the germline V gene, the CDR1 and CDR2 sequences are SGHTA and FQGNSA. V and J lose 4 bases and 0 bases, and a span of 10 bases separates them.